Below, 10 T cell receptor beta chains from the same sample are listed, as sequenced in a study of blood T cell repertoires in COVID-19. Using immunoSEQ multiplex PCR, the repertoire was profiled, and TCRdb retains in-frame clones only, with some absent. The sample lists roughly 400,000 clones, approximately 89% occurring once. Input material: peripheral blood. These receptors originate from a woman aged 55-69 years with COVID-19, enrolled during active disease.

The chain joins TRBV7-9 to TRBJ2-1; possibly TRBD2 for D (8 bases). Germline V CDR1 and CDR2: SEHNR, FQNEAQ (reference sequence). There are 16 residues in the CDR3. Trimming removed 4 bases at V and 2 bases at J, with 15 bases between. The CDR3 bases are TGTGCCAGCAGCTCCCGGGAGGGACAGACCTACAATGAGCAGTTCTTC. Protein product: CASSSREGQTYNEQFF.

The V and J genes are TRBV5-6 and TRBJ2-7, with D possibly matching TRBD2 (5 bases). The germline CDR1 and CDR2 sequences are SGHDT and YYEEEE. The V end was cut by 0 bases, the J end by 3 bases, with 16 bases between. This CDR3 has 16 residues. The CDR3 DNA reads TGTGCCAGCAGCTTGGGGATGCTTAACGCGGGCTACGAGCAGTACTTC. It is translated as CASSLGMLNAGYEQYF.

This sequence joins TRBV4-1 and TRBJ2-5; 14 nucleotides agree with TRBD2. This CDR3 has 18 residues. The V gene's germline CDR1 is MGHRA and CDR2 YSYEKL. V lost 4 bases, J lost 2 bases, and 9 bases stayed unmatched. The CDR3 DNA follows: TGCGCCAGCAGCCCGGACGGACTAGCGGGGGGATTACAAGAGACCCAGTACTTC. This codes for CASSPDGLAGGLQETQYF.

The genes are TRBV13 and TRBJ1-2; 8 bases are a match to TRBD1. The germline gives CDR1 PRHDT, CDR2 FYEKMQ (reference sequence). The length of the CDR3 is 13 residues. J was trimmed by 5 bases and V by 5 bases; bases with no gene match: 4. CDR3 in amino acids: CASSEGTGYGYTF. The CDR3 region has the DNA TGTGCCAGCAGCGAAGGGACAGGATATGGCTACACCTTC.

This chain connects TRBV18 to TRBJ2-3, with 7 bases aligning to TRBD1. CDR1 is KGHSH, CDR2 LQKENI, per germline. Unmatched junction bases numbered 5, after V lost 1 base and J lost 7 bases. The CDR3 runs 14 residues. The CDR3 region is CASSPQKGANTQYF. CDR3 bases: TGTGCCAGCTCACCACAGAAGGGGGCGAATACGCAGTATTTT.

There are a few counts of this clone. This sequence joins TRBV7-9 and TRBJ1-1; 7 bases fit TRBD1. Germline trimming cut 4 bases from V and 11 bases from J; bases unmatched to any gene: 7. Germline assignment: CDR1 SEHNR and CDR2 FQNEAQ (reference sequence). The CDR3 length is 12 residues. In DNA form, the CDR3 reads TGTGCCAGCAGCTCAGCAGACAGGGATGCTTTCTTT. This gives the protein CASSSADRDAFF.

The genes are TRBV14 and TRBJ1-1; D is possibly TRBD1 (6 bases). The ends were cut back, 4 bases at V and 1 base at J, with 7 bases in the middle. There are 13 residues in the CDR3. Germline-derived CDR1 and CDR2 are SGHDN and FVKESK. The CDR3 reads CASSRQENTEAFF. CDR3 nucleotides: TGTGCCAGCAGCCGACAGGAGAACACTGAAGCTTTCTTT.

This rearrangement joins TRBV6-1 to TRBJ2-1; 11 positions match TRBD2. After removal of 2 bases from V and 6 bases from J, the junction contained 3 bases not matched to a gene. The CDR3 consists of 15 residues. Germline V CDR1 and CDR2: MNHNS, SASEGT. In DNA form, the CDR3 reads TGTGCCAGCAGTGAATGGGGACTAGCGGCCAATGAGCAGTTCTTC. This codes for CASSEWGLAANEQFF.

Only a few counts were recorded for this clone. The chain recombines TRBV7-6 with TRBJ2-1, with 7 bases lining up with TRBD2. Germline CDR1 SGHVS, CDR2 FNYEAQ. The CDR3 has 14 amino acids. V was clipped by 4 bases and J by 6 bases; unmatched bases: 6. The CDR3 region has the DNA TGTGCCAGCAGCTCGTCGGGCGGGGGCAATGAGCAGTTCTTC. Its translation: CASSSSGGGNEQFF.

The chain uses TRBV5-5 and TRBJ2-2, with TRBD1 identical over 7 bases. The CDR3 totals 15 residues. In germline, CDR1 is SGHKS, CDR2 YYEKEE (reference sequence). Trimming took 5 bases from V and 7 from J; bases not matched to a gene: 11. The CDR3 coding sequence is TGTGCCAGCAGAACCCGGGACAGAGGCTTCGGGGAGCTGTTTTTT. Amino acids: CASRTRDRGFGELFF.